The 3 T cell receptor beta chains in this list originate from one sample, sequenced in a study of blood T cell repertoires in COVID-19. The protocol was immunoSEQ multiplex PCR, while the TCRdb copy is restricted to in-frame clones and leaves out a portion. In the table there are 60,000 to 65,000 clones, more than 60% of which are singletons. The sample comprised peripheral blood. The source of these receptors is a man in his sixties with acute or convalescent COVID-19.

This sequence joins TRBV20-1 and TRBJ2-3; the D gene is possibly TRBD1 (6 bases). This CDR3 contains 16 residues. Per the germline V gene, CDR1 is DFQATT and CDR2 is SNEGSKA (reference sequence). The V end lost 3 bases, the J end lost 0 bases, and 16 bases lay between the germline ends. The DNA of the CDR3 is TGCAGTGCTAGTACAACAGGGTTTAGGAGCACAGATACGCAGTATTTT. It encodes CSASTTGFRSTDTQYF.

This chain connects TRBV3-1 (or the pseudogene TRBV3-2) to TRBJ1-2, with D unresolved. Trimming left V 1 base short and J 3 bases short, with 15 bases between. CDR1 and CDR2 from the germline V gene are LGHDT and YNNKEL (reference sequence). This CDR3 is built from 16 residues. The CDR3: CASSQGHSGSYYGYTF. CDR3 nucleotides: TGTGCCAGCAGCCAAGGACATTCGGGGAGTTACTATGGCTACACCTTC.

The J gene is TRBJ1-3, the V gene TRBV19, with D unclear. The CDR3 extends over 17 amino acids. Germline V gene sequence: CDR1 LNHDA, CDR2 SQIVND (reference sequence). With 5 bases removed from V and 3 bases from J, the gap between germline ends came to 20 bases. CDR3 protein: CASSPSQADGRGNTIYF. As DNA, the CDR3 is TGTGCCAGTAGTCCATCCCAAGCGGACGGCCGTGGAAACACCATATATTTT.